This T cell receptor (beta chain) emerged from a study of cytomegalovirus exposure and HLA in healthy donors. The PCR employed 60 Vbeta primers together with 13 Jbeta primers. Profiled with immunoSEQ multiplex PCR; TCRdb holds only in-frame clones, not every one. The sample has some 190,000 clones; approximately 80% are singletons. While unrecorded immune exposures were likely, the donors were nominally healthy when sampled. The germline V and J ends were trimmed by 3 bases and 0 bases, with 11 bases remaining between them. In germline, CDR1 is MDHEN, CDR2 SYDVKM. The CDR3 consists of 15 residues. This chain links TRBV28 with TRBJ1-2; tentative D call: TRBD1 (5 bases). Sequencing was performed on PBMCs. This receptor was obtained from a female donor in good health and CMV-seronegative. The CDR3 protein is CASSLGGTANYGYTF. The CDR3 nucleotides are TGTGCCAGCAGTTTGGGGGGGACGGCTAACTATGGCTACACCTTC.